This passage covers 6 T cell receptor beta chains from one sample sequenced in a study of tumor-infiltrating lymphocytes in localized non-small cell lung cancer (dated by TCRdb to the early 2020s). Library preparation employed the immunoSEQ multiplex PCR assay. The table comes from immuneACCESS by way of TCRdb, which keeps in-frame sequences with V and J called. Part of the clones is missing from these tables; in studies checked, under half for an unresolved V gene and the rest for unknown reasons. The sample profile shows about 10,000 clones; 60% of them were found once. The ten most abundant clones make up about a tenth of the sample. The sample taken for sequencing was uninvolved lung tissue not adjacent to the tumor. The origin of the receptors is a human donor with non-small cell lung cancer.

The chain joins TRBV27 to TRBJ2-7; the D gene is possibly TRBD1 (5 bases). CDR3 size: 13 residues. Germline loops: CDR1 MNHEY, CDR2 SMNVEV (reference sequence). Trimming removed 3 bases from V and 6 bases from J, with 12 bases in between. The CDR3 spells CASSLARTGEQYF. DNA for the CDR3: TGTGCCAGCAGTTTGGCCAGAACAGGCGAGCAGTACTTC.

V gene TRBV28 combines with J gene TRBJ2-3, with D perhaps matching TRBD1 (5 bases). This CDR3 region has 15 residues. The V gene's germline CDR1 is MDHEN and CDR2 SYDVKM. Trimming removed 5 bases at V and 2 bases at J, with 14 bases between. For the CDR3, the DNA is TGTGCCAGCAGTCTTCCCGGACATGTCACAGATACGCAGTATTTT. Translation: CASSLPGHVTDTQYF. Looking up the rest from reference TRBV28 and TRBJ2-3 gives the full variable domain: DVKVTQSSRYLVKRTGEKVFLECVQDMDHENMFWYRQDPGLGLRLIYFSYDVKMKEKGDIPEGYSVSREKKERFSLILESASTNQTSMYLCASSLPGHVTDTQYFGPGTRLTVL.

The J gene is TRBJ1-5, the V gene TRBV4-1; a possible D gene is TRBD1 (6 bases). V lost 1 base to trimming and J lost 2 bases, with 6 bases between them. CDR1 and CDR2 (germline): MGHRA, YSYEKL. The CDR3 has 14 residues. The CDR3 DNA reads TGCGCCAGCAGCCAAGGACAGGGCAATCAGCCCCAGCATTTT. Encoded protein: CASSQGQGNQPQHF.

V and J are TRBV19 and TRBJ2-7; the match to TRBD1 covers 11 bases. Per the germline V gene, CDR1 is LNHDA and CDR2 is SQIVND (reference sequence). Trimming cost V 8 bases and J 4 bases; bases outside gene matches: 10. CDR3 size: 15 residues. This CDR3 reads CASARGQGAAYEQYF. The CDR3 region has the DNA TGTGCCAGTGCCCGAGGACAGGGGGCAGCTTACGAGCAGTACTTC.

This clone came up a few times. The CDR3 sequence is CASSFTGGTSPLHF. CDR3 nucleotides: TGTGCCAGCAGTTTTACAGGGGGCACTTCACCCCTCCACTTT. This sequence joins TRBV27 and TRBJ1-6; 9 bases map to TRBD1. The V gene end was trimmed by 3 bases and the J gene end by 9 bases; junction bases not matched to a gene: 3. The CDR3 has 14 amino acids. Germline values: CDR1 MNHEY, CDR2 SMNVEV (reference sequence).

V is TRBV5-4 and J is TRBJ2-5; D unclear. Deletions cut 2 bases from V and 0 bases from J, with 5 bases between. The CDR3 consists of 13 residues. CDR1 and CDR2 from the germline V gene are SGHNT and YYREEE (reference sequence). DNA of the CDR3: TGTGCCAGCAGCTTTCGGAACCAAGAGACCCAGTACTTC. Translated, it gives CASSFRNQETQYF.